One and the same sample provided the 20 T cell receptor beta chains below, sequenced in a study of blood T cell repertoires in COVID-19 (dated by TCRdb to the early 2020s). Libraries were built with the immunoSEQ multiplex PCR assay. The table was pulled from immuneACCESS by TCRdb, which kept in-frame rearrangements only. Such tables lose some clones; where checked, under half of the loss comes from unresolved V genes, and the rest has no known cause. The sample yields 200,000 to 300,000 clones; about 90% were counted once. Jointly, the top ten make up about 3.3% of the sample. The sample taken for sequencing was PBMCs or T cells enriched from blood (not recorded which). Source of these receptors: a woman in her thirties or forties with acute COVID-19.

CDR3 protein: CAWSTTTSATQYF. DNA for the CDR3: TGTGCCTGGAGTACCACGACTAGCGCCACGCAGTATTTT. V is TRBV30 and J is TRBJ2-3; 8 bases agree with TRBD2. CDR3 size: 13 residues. Per the germline V gene, CDR1 is GTSNPN and CDR2 is SVGIG (reference sequence). V was clipped by 2 bases and J by 9 bases; unmatched bases: 7.

The genes are TRBV9 and TRBJ2-7, with 10 bases identical to TRBD2. CDR3 length equals 17 residues. Germline CDR1 SGDLS, CDR2 YYNGEE. The trim removed 1 base at V and 0 bases at J, leaving 7 bases unmatched. The DNA of the CDR3 is TGTGCCAGCAGCGTATCCCCCACTAGCGGGAACTCCTACGAGCAGTACTTC. The encoded protein is CASSVSPTSGNSYEQYF.

The chain carries TRBV7-9 and TRBJ1-5; D is undetermined. CDR1 and CDR2 from the germline V gene are SEHNR and FQNEAQ (reference sequence). The CDR3 runs to 13 residues. Trimming took 2 bases from V and 4 from J, leaving 6 bases between them. This chain's CDR3 is CASSLWENQPQHF. CDR3 in DNA: TGTGCCAGCAGCTTATGGGAGAATCAGCCCCAGCATTTT.

This clone was found once. The CDR3 region has the DNA TGTGCCAGCAGCTTAGGATTAGGGAAGCGGGAGAACGAGCAGTACTTC. Protein: CASSLGLGKRENEQYF. The gene calls are TRBV7-9 and TRBJ2-7, with 8 nucleotides matching TRBD2. Trimming removed 1 base from V and 5 bases from J; junction bases left unmatched: 10. CDR1 and CDR2 from the germline V gene are SEHNR and FQNEAQ (reference sequence). The CDR3 totals 16 residues.

The V gene is TRBV6-5, the J gene TRBJ2-7; perhaps TRBD2 as D (5 bases). V lost 4 bases and J 4 bases, leaving 20 bases between the germline ends. The CDR3 sequence is 16 residues long. The germline V gene has CDR1 MNHEY and CDR2 SVGAGI. CDR3 sequence reads: CASSSSEWEPIYEQYF. CDR3 bases: TGTGCCAGCAGTTCCTCCGAGTGGGAGCCTATTTACGAGCAGTACTTC.

The chain recombines TRBV4-1 with TRBJ2-5; possible D gene TRBD1, 7 bases. There are 15 residues in the CDR3. Trimming removed 4 bases at V and 5 bases at J, with 17 bases between. Germline CDR1 reads MGHRA; CDR2 reads YSYEKL. CDR3 in DNA: TGCGCCAGCAGCCCCCCCGGGCAGGGGGGTGAGACCCAGTACTTC. This gives the protein CASSPPGQGGETQYF.

About this clone: The same CDR3 also results from other DNA sequences found in this sample. The chain has TRBV3-1 (or the pseudogene TRBV3-2) and TRBJ1-1; no firm D call. This CDR3 comprises 13 residues. The germline gives CDR1 LGHDT, CDR2 YNNKEL (reference sequence). V dropped 1 base and J dropped 1 base, with 4 bases sitting between them. As DNA, the CDR3 is TGTGCCAGCAGCCAAGGGCAGAACACTGAAGCTTTCTTT. Translation gives CASSQGQNTEAFF.

The chain recombines TRBV27 with TRBJ2-7, with 14 bases lining up with TRBD2. The V and J ends lost 5 bases and 9 bases, in that order; junction bases with no gene match: 9. Looked up from germline, CDR1 is MNHEY and CDR2 is SMNVEV (reference sequence). The CDR3 is made up of 15 amino acids. The CDR3 DNA follows: TGTGCCAGCAGTGCCGGGACTAGCGGGAGAGTACGGCAGTACTTC. Translating it yields CASSAGTSGRVRQYF.

The rearrangement links TRBV3-1 (or the pseudogene TRBV3-2) to TRBJ2-7; 8 bases are a match to TRBD1. Germline V gives CDR1 LGHDT, CDR2 YNNKEL (reference sequence). J lost 6 bases, V lost 0 bases, and 7 bases had no gene match. This CDR3 comprises 15 residues. CDR3 amino acids: CASSQDTPDRAEQYF. The CDR3 coding sequence is TGTGCCAGCAGCCAAGATACCCCGGACAGGGCCGAGCAGTACTTC.

Comment on this clone: This sample includes further DNA sequences coding for the same CDR3. The V and J genes are TRBV6-5 and TRBJ1-2; 7 bases align to TRBD1. Looked up from germline, CDR1 is MNHEY and CDR2 is SVGAGI. The junction had 6 bases not matched to a gene; V was cut back by 5 bases and J by 6 bases. This CDR3 region has 13 residues. CDR3 region: CASSPTGADGYTF. The CDR3 nucleotides read TGTGCCAGCAGTCCCACAGGGGCCGATGGCTACACCTTC.

This chain uses TRBV5-1 with TRBJ2-1; 11 bases are shared with TRBD2. The CDR3 runs 15 residues. J was trimmed by 4 bases and V by 6 bases; bases with no gene match: 6. The germline gives CDR1 SGHRS, CDR2 YFSETQ. CDR3 protein: CASMEGTSGYNEQFF. The CDR3 DNA reads as TGCGCCAGCATGGAAGGGACTAGCGGTTACAATGAGCAGTTCTTC.

The chain uses TRBV3-1 (or the pseudogene TRBV3-2) and TRBJ1-6, with unresolved D. V dropped 3 bases and J dropped 9 bases, with 15 bases sitting between them. The CDR3 is 15 amino acids. Germline V gene data show CDR1 as LGHDT and CDR2 as YNNKEL (reference sequence). CDR3 sequence reads: CASSHRSGSASPLHF. The CDR3 nucleotides are TGTGCCAGCAGCCATCGGAGCGGGTCGGCTTCACCCCTCCACTTT.

CDR3 DNA: TGTGCCAGCAGCGTCCCATTAGCGGGAGACCCCTCTGGGGCCAACGTCCTGACTTTC. Protein: CASSVPLAGDPSGANVLTF. V and J are TRBV9 and TRBJ2-6; TRBD2 matches 9 bases. The CDR3 is made up of 19 amino acids. Germline assignment: CDR1 SGDLS and CDR2 YYNGEE. V lost 2 bases, J lost 0 bases, and 9 bases stayed unmatched.

This clone was found once. The J gene is TRBJ2-1, the V gene TRBV5-1; 14 positions agree with TRBD2. CDR1 and CDR2 (germline): SGHRS, YFSETQ. The CDR3 is 18 amino acids. Trimming at V came to 4 bases and at J to 5 bases, leaving 11 bases not matched to a gene. This CDR3 is CASSKETSGRARHNEQFF. The CDR3 DNA follows: TGCGCCAGCAGCAAAGAGACTAGCGGGAGGGCCCGCCACAATGAGCAGTTCTTC.

The chain is built from TRBV9 and TRBJ2-7; 12 bases are a match to TRBD2. The ends lost 0 bases at V and 5 bases at J; junction bases unmatched: 6. The CDR3 runs to 16 residues. From germline, CDR1 is SGDLS and CDR2 YYNGEE. This CDR3 reads CASSVASGRALHEQYF. The CDR3 nucleotides are TGTGCCAGCAGCGTAGCTAGCGGGAGGGCCCTCCACGAGCAGTACTTC.

This clone was seen just once. The rearrangement joins TRBV11-3 to TRBJ2-1; 8 nucleotides match TRBD2. J was trimmed by 12 bases and V by 4 bases; bases with no gene match: 17. This CDR3 contains 16 residues. CDR1 and CDR2 (germline): SGHNT, YENEEA. CDR3 coding DNA: TGTGCCAGCAGCTCCCGGGGGAGCGGGAGAAAGGGTGTGCAGTTCTTC. This sequence encodes CASSSRGSGRKGVQFF.

The chain recombines TRBV23-1 with TRBJ2-7, with 7 bases lining up with TRBD2. TRBV23-1 counts as an open reading frame of uncertain function. There are 19 residues in the CDR3. V shed 3 bases, J shed 4 bases, and the junction held 21 bases outside the gene matches. CDR3 nucleotides: TGCGCCAGCAGTCAGGCCAGGACTAGGCGGGATTTCTGTGCGTACGAGCAGTACTTC. This gives the protein CASSQARTRRDFCAYEQYF.

This chain's CDR3 is CATSDTGGARLPDTQYF. The CDR3 nucleotides are TGTGCCACCAGTGATACGGGGGGGGCGCGGCTGCCAGATACGCAGTATTTT. The genes are TRBV24-1 and TRBJ2-3, with 8 bases lining up with TRBD2. The CDR3 contains 17 residues. After removal of 3 bases from V and 4 bases from J, the junction contained 11 bases not matched to a gene. Germline values: CDR1 KGHDR, CDR2 SFDVKD.

This sequence joins TRBV3-1 (or the pseudogene TRBV3-2) and TRBJ2-3, with TRBD2 matching 7 bases. Germline V gene sequence: CDR1 LGHDT, CDR2 YNNKEL (reference sequence). The trim removed 1 base at V and 0 bases at J, leaving 4 bases unmatched. The CDR3 consists of 16 residues. CDR3 protein: CASSQGGSASTDTQYF. DNA for the CDR3: TGTGCCAGCAGCCAAGGCGGGAGCGCTAGCACAGATACGCAGTATTTT.

On this clone: Mismatch with germline at one junction end may stem from a read error. The genes are TRBV13 and TRBJ1-6, with D hard to call. CDR1 is PRHDT, CDR2 FYEKMQ, per germline (reference sequence). The CDR3 loop spans 16 amino acids. The CDR3 loop is CASTLLSSSYNSPLHF. CDR3 DNA sequence: TGTGCCAGCACCTTACTCTCGAGCTCCTATAATTCACCCCTCCACTTT.